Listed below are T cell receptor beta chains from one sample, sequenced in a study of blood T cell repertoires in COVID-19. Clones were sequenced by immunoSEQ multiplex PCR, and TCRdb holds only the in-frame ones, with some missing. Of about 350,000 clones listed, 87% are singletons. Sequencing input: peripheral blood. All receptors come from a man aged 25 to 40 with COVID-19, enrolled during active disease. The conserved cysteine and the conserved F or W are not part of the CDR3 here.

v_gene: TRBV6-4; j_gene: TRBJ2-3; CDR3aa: ASKGLAGGPIATQY
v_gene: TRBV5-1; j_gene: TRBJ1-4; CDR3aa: ASSLAGSQGEKLF
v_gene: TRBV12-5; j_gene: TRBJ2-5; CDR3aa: ASGLPRYQETQY
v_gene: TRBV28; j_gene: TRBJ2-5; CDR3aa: ASTGEVETQY
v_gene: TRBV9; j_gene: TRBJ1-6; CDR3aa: ASSVSGGEPLH
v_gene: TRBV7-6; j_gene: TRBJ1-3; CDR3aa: ASSLVPDRGGGNTIY
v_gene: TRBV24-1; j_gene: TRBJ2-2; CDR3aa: ATSSRDRDTGELF
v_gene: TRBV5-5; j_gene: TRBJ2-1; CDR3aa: ASSISGGEENEQF
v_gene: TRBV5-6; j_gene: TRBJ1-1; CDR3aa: ASSWDRGVTEAF
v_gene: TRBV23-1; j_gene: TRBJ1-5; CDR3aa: ASSPRGGGQRGQPQH
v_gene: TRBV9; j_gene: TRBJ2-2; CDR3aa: ASSAPNTGELF
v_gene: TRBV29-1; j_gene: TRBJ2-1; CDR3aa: SVGAAGGYNEQF
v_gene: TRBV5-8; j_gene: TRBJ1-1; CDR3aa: ASSLGLLPGEANTEAF
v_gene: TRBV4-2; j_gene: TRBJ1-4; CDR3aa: ASSQGQGYEKLF
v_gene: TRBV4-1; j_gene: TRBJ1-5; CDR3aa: ASSQIQGGVQPQH
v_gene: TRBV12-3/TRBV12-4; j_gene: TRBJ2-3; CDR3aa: ASILYTDTQY
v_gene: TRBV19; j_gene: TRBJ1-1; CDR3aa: ASRLNSLMNTEAF
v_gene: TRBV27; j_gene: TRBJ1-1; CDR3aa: AGGGSTEAF
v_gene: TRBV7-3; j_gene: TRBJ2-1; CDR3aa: ASSFAGPTNNEQF
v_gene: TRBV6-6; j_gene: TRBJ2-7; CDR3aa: ASSSYPMTGGLY
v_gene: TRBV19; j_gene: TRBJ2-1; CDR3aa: ASSISKGAGNYNEQF
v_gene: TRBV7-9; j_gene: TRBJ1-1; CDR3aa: ASRSAVNTEAF
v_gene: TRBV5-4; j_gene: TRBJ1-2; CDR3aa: ASSLNYGYT
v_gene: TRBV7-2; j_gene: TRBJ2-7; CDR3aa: ASSLGTAYEQY
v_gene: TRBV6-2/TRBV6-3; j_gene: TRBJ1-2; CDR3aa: ASSTPRQGWGYT
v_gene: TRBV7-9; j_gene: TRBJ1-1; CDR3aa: ASSLIGDTEAF
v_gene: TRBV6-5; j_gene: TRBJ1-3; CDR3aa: ASRPFQGSGNTIY
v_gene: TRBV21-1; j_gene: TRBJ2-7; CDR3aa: ASKGERTPGIAYEQY
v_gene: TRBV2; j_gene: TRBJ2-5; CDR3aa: ASSEGTIFQETQY
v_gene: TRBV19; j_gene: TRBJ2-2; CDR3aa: ASLNQGAGTTGELF
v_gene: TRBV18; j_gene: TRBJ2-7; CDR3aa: ASSPAGIDEQY
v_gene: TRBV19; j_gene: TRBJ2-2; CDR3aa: ASSLDLEDGELF
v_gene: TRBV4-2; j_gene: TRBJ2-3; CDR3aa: ASSQDLIAGGLSTDTQY
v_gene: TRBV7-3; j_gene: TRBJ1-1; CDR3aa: ASSSGTGSTEAF
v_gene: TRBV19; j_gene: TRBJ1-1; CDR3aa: ASSIIRVNTEAF
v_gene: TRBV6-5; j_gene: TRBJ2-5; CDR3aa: ASSYLTSGGETQY
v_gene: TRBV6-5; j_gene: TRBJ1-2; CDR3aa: ASKGTVINYGYT
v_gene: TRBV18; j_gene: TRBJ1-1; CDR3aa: ASSLGGTSEAF
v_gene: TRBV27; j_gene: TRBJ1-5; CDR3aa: ASSRQGFGNQPQH
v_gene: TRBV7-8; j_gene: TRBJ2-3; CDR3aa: ASSAGLAGGTDTQY
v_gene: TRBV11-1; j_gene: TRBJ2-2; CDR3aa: ASSSEGRAGAGELF
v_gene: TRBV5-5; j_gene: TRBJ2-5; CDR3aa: ASSPQAAVQQGTQY
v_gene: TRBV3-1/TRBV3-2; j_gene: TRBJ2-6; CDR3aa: ASSQRRNRVSGANVLT
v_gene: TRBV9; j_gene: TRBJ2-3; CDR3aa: ASSRGTGGTDTQY
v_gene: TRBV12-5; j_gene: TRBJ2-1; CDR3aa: ASGLGLAGSYNEQF
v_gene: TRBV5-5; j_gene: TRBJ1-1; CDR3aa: ASSIGPLVVTGEYTEAF
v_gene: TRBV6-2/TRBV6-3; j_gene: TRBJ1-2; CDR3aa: ASSFAQGAYGYT
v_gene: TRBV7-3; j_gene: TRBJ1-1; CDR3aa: ASSSGTRGTEAF
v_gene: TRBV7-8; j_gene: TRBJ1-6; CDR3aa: ASSLIEGKDSPLH
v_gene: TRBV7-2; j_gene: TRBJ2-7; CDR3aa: ASSDSGAIYEQY
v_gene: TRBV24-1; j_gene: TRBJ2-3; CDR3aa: ATSKRVSFSTDTQY
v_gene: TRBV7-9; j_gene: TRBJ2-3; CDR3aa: ASSLTQTTDTQY
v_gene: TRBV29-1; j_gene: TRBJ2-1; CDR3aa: SVSLGGIQVLIHTEQF